These 22 T cell receptor beta chains originate from one sample sequenced in a study of blood T cell repertoires in COVID-19. The table came from immunoSEQ multiplex PCR; TCRdb's copy has only in-frame clones and leaves some out. The table has hundreds of thousands of clones, roughly 91% seen once. Sequences were obtained from PBMCs or T cells enriched from blood (not recorded which). The receptors derive from a man aged 35 to 55 who had recovered from COVID-19.

The gene calls are TRBV15 and TRBJ2-2, with 8 bases matching TRBD2. Germline V gene lookup returns CDR1 LNHNV and CDR2 YYDKDF (reference sequence). The CDR3 contains 20 residues. Germline trimming cut 0 bases from V and 0 bases from J; bases unmatched to any gene: 12. CDR3 sequence: CATSRDTWAAGGSNTGELFF. The CDR3 nucleotides are TGTGCCACCAGCAGAGATACTTGGGCTGCGGGGGGATCGAACACCGGGGAGCTGTTTTTT.

The chain employs TRBV12-3 or TRBV12-4 and TRBJ2-7; weak D call: TRBD2 (5 bases). CDR3 length equals 13 residues. The V end was cut by 3 bases, the J end by 3 bases, with 9 bases between. The chain's CDR3 is CASSFRENYEQYF. CDR3 coding DNA: TGTGCCAGCAGTTTCCGGGAAAACTACGAGCAGTACTTC.

The rearrangement links TRBV29-1 to TRBJ2-7; 7 nucleotides line up with TRBD1. The CDR3 runs to 13 residues. Germline CDR1 reads SQVTM; CDR2 reads ANQGSEA. V lost 4 bases to trimming and J lost 1 base; unmatched junction nucleotides: 4. The CDR3 DNA sequence: TGCAGCGTTGTAATGACAGGGTCCTACGAGCAGTACTTC. Its translation: CSVVMTGSYEQYF.

The chain carries TRBV9 and TRBJ2-5, with 8 bases matching TRBD2. The junction had 7 bases not matched to a gene; V was cut back by 0 bases and J by 3 bases. The germline V gene encodes CDR1 SGDLS and CDR2 YYNGEE. This CDR3 spans 16 amino acids. This CDR3 reads CASSVGNGRAEETQYF. As DNA, the CDR3 is TGTGCCAGCAGCGTAGGGAACGGGAGGGCCGAAGAGACCCAGTACTTC.

The chain employs TRBV7-2 and TRBJ2-3; 11 bases line up with TRBD2. The germline gives CDR1 SGHTA, CDR2 FQGNSA. The CDR3 has 16 residues. Trimming cost V 5 bases and J 4 bases; bases outside gene matches: 8. The DNA of the CDR3 is TGTGCCAGCAGCACCCGTAGCGGGAGGGCGTCAGATACGCAGTATTTT. This encodes CASSTRSGRASDTQYF.

This chain joins TRBV6-5 and TRBJ1-2; 7 bases map to TRBD1. Germline V gives CDR1 MNHEY, CDR2 SVGAGI. Trimming removed 2 bases from V and 8 bases from J; junction bases left unmatched: 5. The CDR3 consists of 13 residues. CDR3 sequence reads: CASSYEQGWGYTF. The CDR3 DNA reads as TGTGCCAGCAGTTACGAACAGGGGTGGGGCTACACCTTC.

The V call is TRBV28, the J call TRBJ2-7; 11 bases are shared with TRBD2. Germline CDR1 MDHEN, CDR2 SYDVKM. The CDR3 sequence is 13 residues long. The V gene end was trimmed by 5 bases and the J gene end by 5 bases; junction bases not matched to a gene: 2. CDR3 in amino acids: CASSRGLADEQYF. The CDR3 bases are TGTGCCAGCAGTCGGGGACTAGCGGACGAGCAGTACTTC.

The chain uses TRBV29-1 and TRBJ2-5, with TRBD2 matching 7 bases. V lost 5 bases, J lost 2 bases, and 5 bases stayed unmatched. The CDR3 runs 13 residues. In germline, CDR1 is SQVTM, CDR2 ANQGSEA. The CDR3 is CSVYQGGQETQYF. The DNA of the CDR3 is TGCAGCGTTTATCAGGGAGGGCAAGAGACCCAGTACTTC.

The chain combines TRBV19 with TRBJ2-7; 7 bases line up with TRBD1. The germline V gene encodes CDR1 LNHDA and CDR2 SQIVND (reference sequence). The V segment lost 1 base and the J segment 2 bases; nucleotides outside the gene matches: 14. This CDR3 contains 18 residues. Here the CDR3 DNA reads TGTGCCAGTAGTATAGTGTTATTAACGGGTCAGGGGGCCTACGAGCAGTACTTC. Amino acids: CASSIVLLTGQGAYEQYF. Full variable domain (remainder filled in from reference TRBV19 and TRBJ2-7): DGGITQSPKYLFRKEGQNVTLSCEQNLNHDAMYWYRQDPGQGLRLIYYSQIVNDFQKGDIAEGYSVSREKKESFPLTVTSAQKNPTAFYLCASSIVLLTGQGAYEQYFGPGTRLTVT.

Of note for this clone: An end of the junction differs from the germline gene, which may be a read error. Written as DNA, the CDR3 is TGTGCTAGCAGGGAGAAGGGGCAGAAGATTTCCTACGAGCAGTACTTC. This gives the protein CASREKGQKISYEQYF. The V call is TRBV7-7, the J call TRBJ2-7, with D perhaps TRBD1 or TRBD2 (5 bases each). The CDR3 spans 16 residues. The germline CDR1 and CDR2 sequences are SSHAT and FNYEAQ (reference sequence).

Only one count was recorded for this clone. The chain links TRBV19 to TRBJ1-1; D remains unclear. V lost 3 bases, J lost 2 bases, and 7 bases lay in between. This CDR3 contains 13 residues. Germline CDR1 is LNHDA and CDR2 is SQIVND (reference sequence). CDR3 DNA sequence: TGTGCCAGTAGTATTACAGTAAACACTGAAGCTTTCTTT. Its translation is CASSITVNTEAFF.

The V call is TRBV4-1, the J call TRBJ2-5, with TRBD2 identical over 10 bases. Germline trimming cut 4 bases from V and 5 bases from J; bases unmatched to any gene: 7. The V gene's germline CDR1 is MGHRA and CDR2 YSYEKL. This CDR3 spans 15 amino acids. CDR3 residues: CASSLGLAGAETQYF. The DNA of the CDR3 is TGCGCCAGCAGCCTGGGGCTAGCGGGAGCTGAGACCCAGTACTTC.

The chain recombines TRBV7-9 with TRBJ2-5; D might be TRBD2 (6 bases). The CDR3 is 14 residues long. V gave up 1 base and J gave up 5 bases, with 11 bases separating them. From germline, CDR1 is SEHNR and CDR2 FQNEAQ (reference sequence). The CDR3 nucleotides are TGTGCCAGCAGCTTAGTTGGGGGGATGGAGACCCAGTACTTC. Protein: CASSLVGGMETQYF.

The chain joins TRBV4-2 to TRBJ1-2; no firm D call. V lost 1 base and J lost 0, with 12 bases in between. Germline V lookup: CDR1 LGHNA, CDR2 YNFKEQ. This CDR3 has 16 residues. The CDR3 loop is CASSQGSGSTNYGYTF. In DNA form, the CDR3 reads TGTGCCAGCAGCCAAGGATCGGGGTCCACTAACTATGGCTACACCTTC.

V gene TRBV5-6 combines with J gene TRBJ2-5; 11 bases are shared with TRBD2. Losses at the gene ends were 5 bases for V and 2 bases for J; bases not matched to a gene: 5. This CDR3 contains 15 residues. Germline V CDR1 and CDR2: SGHDT, YYEEEE. CDR3 sequence (DNA): TGTGCCAGCAGATCACTAGCGGGGGTACAAGAGACCCAGTACTTC. Amino acid sequence: CASRSLAGVQETQYF.

The V gene is TRBV11-3, the J gene TRBJ1-1, with D unresolved. In germline, CDR1 is SGHNT, CDR2 YENEEA. The CDR3 covers 12 residues. V lost 6 bases and J 7 bases, leaving 12 bases between the germline ends. CDR3 sequence: CASRRAGFEAFF. The CDR3 DNA is TGTGCCAGCAGAAGAGCGGGATTTGAAGCTTTCTTT. Together with reference TRBV11-3 and TRBJ1-1, the CDR3 gives the full variable domain: EAGVVQSPRYKIIEKKQPVAFWCNPISGHNTLYWYLQNLGQGPELLIRYENEEAVDDSQLPKDRFSAERLKGVDSTLKIQPAELGDSAVYLCASRRAGFEAFFGQGTRLTVV.

The chain employs TRBV3-1 (or the pseudogene TRBV3-2) and TRBJ2-3; no clear D. The CDR3 covers 13 residues. The germline CDR1 and CDR2 sequences are LGHDT and YNNKEL (reference sequence). The ends were cut back, 0 bases at V and 2 bases at J, with 3 bases in the middle. CDR3 bases: TGTGCCAGCAGCCAAGACCTCACAGATACGCAGTATTTT. As protein: CASSQDLTDTQYF.

This clone was seen only once. The CDR3 here is CASSARRGGTDTQYF. In DNA form, the CDR3 reads TGTGCCAGCAGTGCTCGTCGCGGGGGTACAGATACGCAGTATTTT. This chain uses TRBV25-1 with TRBJ2-3, with 7 nucleotides matching TRBD2. The CDR3 sequence is 15 residues long. V shed 4 bases and J 3 bases; nucleotides not matched to a gene: 7. Looked up from germline, CDR1 is MGHDK and CDR2 is SYGVNS.

The gene calls are TRBV28 and TRBJ2-7, with TRBD1 matching 7 bases. Trimming at V came to 6 bases and at J to 5 bases, leaving 10 bases not matched to a gene. The CDR3 runs to 14 residues. The germline V gene encodes CDR1 MDHEN and CDR2 SYDVKM. The CDR3, as DNA: TGTGCCAGCAGACACGGCGACAGGGTCCACGAGCAGTACTTC. Its translation is CASRHGDRVHEQYF.

This clone has more than one count but fewer than ten. The chain uses TRBV28 and TRBJ2-3; 10 bases match TRBD2. The CDR3 has 16 amino acids. V lost 2 bases and J lost 0; bases outside the gene matches: 2. Germline CDR1 reads MDHEN; CDR2 reads SYDVKM. In DNA form, the CDR3 reads TGTGCCAGCAGTTTACTGACTAGCGGGAGCACAGATACGCAGTATTTT. This gives the protein CASSLLTSGSTDTQYF.

Points on this clone: The junction departs from germline at one end; a sequencing error may be responsible. This chain links TRBV7-3 with TRBJ1-1, with 11 positions matching TRBD1. This CDR3 spans 16 amino acids. CDR1 is SGHTA, CDR2 FQGTGA, per germline. Here the CDR3 reads CASSLTPGTGGTEAFF. In DNA, the CDR3 is TGTGCCAGCAGCCTAACGCCCGGGACAGGGGGGACTGAAGCTTTCTTT.

This clone was recorded only once. The V call is TRBV27, the J call TRBJ2-1; possible D gene TRBD2, 6 bases. This CDR3 is built from 16 residues. CDR1 and CDR2 from the germline V gene are MNHEY and SMNVEV (reference sequence). V lost 4 bases, J lost 1 base, and 14 bases lay in between. Here the CDR3 DNA reads TGTGCCAGCAGTTCAGAGGGTGGGACTTCCTACAATGAGCAGTTCTTC. Its translation is CASSSEGGTSYNEQFF.